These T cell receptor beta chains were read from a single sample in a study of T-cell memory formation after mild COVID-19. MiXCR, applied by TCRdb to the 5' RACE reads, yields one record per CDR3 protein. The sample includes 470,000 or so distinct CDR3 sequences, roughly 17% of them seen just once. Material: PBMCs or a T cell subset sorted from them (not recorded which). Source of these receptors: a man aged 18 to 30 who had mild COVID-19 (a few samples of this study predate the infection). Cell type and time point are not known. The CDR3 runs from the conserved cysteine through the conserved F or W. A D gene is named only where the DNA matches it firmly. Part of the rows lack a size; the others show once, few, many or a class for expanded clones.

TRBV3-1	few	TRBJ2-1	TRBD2	TGTGCCAGCAGCCACTGGAGCGGGGGGGCTTCTGAGCAGTTCTTC	CASSHWSGGASEQFF
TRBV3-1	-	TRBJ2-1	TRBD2	TGTGCCAGCAGCGGTAGCGGGGGGGCATACGAGCAGTTCTTC	CASSGSGGAYEQFF
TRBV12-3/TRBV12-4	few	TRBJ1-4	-	TGTGCCAGCAGTTTAATGGGGGCTAGTGAAAAACTGTTTTTT	CASSLMGASEKLFF
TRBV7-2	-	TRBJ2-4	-	TGTGCCAGCAGCCAGCCCAGTACAGACATTCAGTACTTC	CASSQPSTDIQYF
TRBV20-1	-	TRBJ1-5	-	TGCAGTGTAGCGGGCAATCAGCCCCAGCATTTT	CSVAGNQPQHF
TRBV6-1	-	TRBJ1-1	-	TGTGCCAGCAGTTGGAGGGATGAAGCTTTCTTT	CASSWRDEAFF
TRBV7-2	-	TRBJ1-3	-	TGTGCCAGCAGCTTAGCCGGGAGAAACACCATATATTTT	CASSLAGRNTIYF
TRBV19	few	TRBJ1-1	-	TGTGCCACCGCTCTTCACCCCGGGGGGCTGGACACTGAAGCTTTCTTT	CATALHPGGLDTEAFF
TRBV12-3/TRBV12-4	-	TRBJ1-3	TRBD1	TGTGCCAGCACCTTGGGACAGACTTCTGGAAACACCATATATTTT	CASTLGQTSGNTIYF
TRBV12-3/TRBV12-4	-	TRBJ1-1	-	TGTGCCAGCCAACTCGAGGTAGACACTGAAGCTTTCTTT	CASQLEVDTEAFF
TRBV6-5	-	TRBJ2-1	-	TGTGCCAGCAGTCACAGTGAAAATGAGCAGTTCTTC	CASSHSENEQFF
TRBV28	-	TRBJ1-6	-	TGTGCCAGCAGCACCCGCGGGATCACCCTCCACTTT	CASSTRGITLHF
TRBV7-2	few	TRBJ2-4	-	TGTGCCAGCAGCCCCTCCGAGGGCGCCCAAAACATTCAGTACTTC	CASSPSEGAQNIQYF
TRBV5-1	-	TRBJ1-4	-	TGCGCCAGCAGCTTGGGGGCGGATGAAAAACTGTTTTTT	CASSLGADEKLFF